The present entry profiles one T cell receptor beta chain with its context. Trimming took off 2 bases at V and 1 base at J, with 21 bases between the two ends. Looked up from germline, CDR1 is WNHNN and CDR2 is SYGVQD (reference sequence). This CDR3 spans 20 amino acids. This specimen belongs to a study of blood T cell repertoires in COVID-19. Clones were sequenced by immunoSEQ multiplex PCR, and TCRdb holds only the in-frame ones, with some missing. The table records around 72,000 clones, about 82% of them present only once. This rearrangement joins TRBV10-1 to TRBJ2-6, with D possibly being TRBD1 (6 bases). Source material: peripheral blood. The receptor comes from a woman aged 55-69 years with acute or convalescent COVID-19. CDR3 nucleotides: TGCGCCAGCAGTGAGAAGTCCATTAGGACAGCACCTTCTGGGGCCAACGTCCTGACTTTC. It translates to CASSEKSIRTAPSGANVLTF.